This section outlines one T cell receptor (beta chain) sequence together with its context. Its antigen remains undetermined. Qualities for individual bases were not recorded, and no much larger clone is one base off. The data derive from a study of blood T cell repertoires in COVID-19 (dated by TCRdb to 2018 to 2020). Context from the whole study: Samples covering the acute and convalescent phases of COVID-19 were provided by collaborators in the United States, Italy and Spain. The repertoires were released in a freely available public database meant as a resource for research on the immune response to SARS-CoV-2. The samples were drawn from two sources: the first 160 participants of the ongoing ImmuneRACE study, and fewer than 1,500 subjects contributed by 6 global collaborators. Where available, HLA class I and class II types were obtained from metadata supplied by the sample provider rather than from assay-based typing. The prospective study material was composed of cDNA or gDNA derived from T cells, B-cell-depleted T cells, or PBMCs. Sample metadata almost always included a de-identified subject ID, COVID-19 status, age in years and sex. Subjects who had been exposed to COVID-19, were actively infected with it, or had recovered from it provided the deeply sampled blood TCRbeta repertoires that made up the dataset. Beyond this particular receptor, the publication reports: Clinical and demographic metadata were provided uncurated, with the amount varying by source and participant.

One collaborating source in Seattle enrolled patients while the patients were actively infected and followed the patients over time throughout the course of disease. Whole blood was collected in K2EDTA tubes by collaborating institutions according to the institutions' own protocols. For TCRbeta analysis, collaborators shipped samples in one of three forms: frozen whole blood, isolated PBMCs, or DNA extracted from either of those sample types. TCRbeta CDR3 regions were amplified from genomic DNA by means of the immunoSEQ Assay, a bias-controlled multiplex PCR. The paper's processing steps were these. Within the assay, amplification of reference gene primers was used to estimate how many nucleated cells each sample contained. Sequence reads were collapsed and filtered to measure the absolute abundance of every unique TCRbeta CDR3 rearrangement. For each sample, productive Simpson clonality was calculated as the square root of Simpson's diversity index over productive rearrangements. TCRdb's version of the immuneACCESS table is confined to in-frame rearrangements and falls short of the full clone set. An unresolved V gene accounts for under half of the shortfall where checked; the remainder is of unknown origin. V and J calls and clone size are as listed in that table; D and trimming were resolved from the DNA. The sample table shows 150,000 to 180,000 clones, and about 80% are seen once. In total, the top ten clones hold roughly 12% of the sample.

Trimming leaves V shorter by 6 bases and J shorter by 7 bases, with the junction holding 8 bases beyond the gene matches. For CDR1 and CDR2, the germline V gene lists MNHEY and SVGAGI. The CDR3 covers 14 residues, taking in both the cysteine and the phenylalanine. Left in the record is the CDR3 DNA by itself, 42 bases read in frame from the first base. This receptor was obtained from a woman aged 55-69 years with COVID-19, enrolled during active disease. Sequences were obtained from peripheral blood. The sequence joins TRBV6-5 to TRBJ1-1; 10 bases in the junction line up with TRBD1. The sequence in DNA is TGTGCCAGCAGAAGAGCCGGGACAGGGGATGAAGCTTTCTTT. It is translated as CASRRAGTGDEAFF.